The 5 T cell receptor beta chains presented below share a single source sample, sequenced in a study of blood T cell repertoires in COVID-19. Sequenced by immunoSEQ multiplex PCR; TCRdb stores in-frame clones only, minus some. There are 150,000 to 200,000 clones in the sample; approximately 80% occur only once, and approximately 14% lies in the top ten. Sequenced: peripheral blood. The source is a woman in her 70s with COVID-19, enrolled during active disease.

The V and J genes are TRBV11-2 and TRBJ2-1; 9 bases fit TRBD2. From germline, CDR1 is SGHAT and CDR2 FQNNGV. After removal of 5 bases from V and 2 bases from J, the junction contained 1 base not matched to a gene. The CDR3 covers 14 residues. DNA of the CDR3: TGTGCCAGCAGCGCTAGCGGGACCTACAATGAGCAGTTCTTC. Translation: CASSASGTYNEQFF.

This clone has only a few counts. The V call is TRBV19, the J call TRBJ2-1; 11 bases agree with TRBD2. V was clipped by 7 bases and J by 9 bases; unmatched bases: 11. Germline loops: CDR1 LNHDA, CDR2 SQIVND (reference sequence). The CDR3 consists of 15 residues. The CDR3: CASNPRSGGAAEQFF. The CDR3 bases are TGTGCCAGTAATCCCCGTAGCGGGGGGGCTGCTGAGCAGTTCTTC.

The V gene is TRBV29-1, the J gene TRBJ2-3; possibly TRBD1 for D (6 bases). Germline V gene lookup returns CDR1 SQVTM and CDR2 ANQGSEA. The length of the CDR3 is 15 residues. Trimming shortened V by 8 bases and J by 2 bases, and 20 bases separated the two germline ends. The CDR3, as DNA: TGCAGCCCTGCCCTCTACAGGGTGTCCACAGATACGCAGTATTTT. It specifies CSPALYRVSTDTQYF.

Here the CDR3 DNA reads TGCGCCAGCAGCCCACAGGGGGACGAGCAGTACGTC. Residues: CASSPQGDEQYV. This chain uses TRBV4-1 with TRBJ2-7; 8 positions match TRBD1. Germline V gene sequence: CDR1 MGHRA, CDR2 YSYEKL. V shed 4 bases, J shed 5 bases, and the junction held 1 base outside the gene matches. The CDR3 sequence is 12 residues long.

This chain connects TRBV5-1 to TRBJ2-6, with TRBD1 matching 8 bases. J gave up 0 bases and V 6 bases, and 5 bases lay outside the gene matches. Looked up from germline, CDR1 is SGHRS and CDR2 is YFSETQ. The CDR3 consists of 16 residues. Here the CDR3 DNA reads TGCGCCAGCACGGACAGGGCGAGCTCTGGGGCCAACGTCCTGACTTTC. Its protein product is CASTDRASSGANVLTF.